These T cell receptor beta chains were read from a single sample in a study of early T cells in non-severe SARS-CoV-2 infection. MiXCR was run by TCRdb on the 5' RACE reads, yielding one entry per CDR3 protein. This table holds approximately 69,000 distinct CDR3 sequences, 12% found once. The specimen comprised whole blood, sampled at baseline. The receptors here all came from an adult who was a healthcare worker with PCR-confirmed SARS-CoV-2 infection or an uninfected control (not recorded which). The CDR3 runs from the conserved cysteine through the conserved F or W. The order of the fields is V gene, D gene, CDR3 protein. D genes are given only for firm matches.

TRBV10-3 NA CAISESSQGIYGYTF
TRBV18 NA CASSPQENTEAFF
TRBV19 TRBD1 CASSMTGSNQPQHF
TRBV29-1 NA CSARTERNEKLFF
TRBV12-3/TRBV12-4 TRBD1 CASRLTGGYYGYTF
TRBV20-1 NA CSAGFSEAFF
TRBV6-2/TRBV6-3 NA CASSYSRGLSYNEQFF
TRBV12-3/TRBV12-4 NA CASSVGGYNSPLHF
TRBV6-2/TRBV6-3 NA CASSYHGTQRFAPSADF
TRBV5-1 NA CASRQVPANTGELFF
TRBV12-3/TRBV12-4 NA CASSLPWFGAPTYEQYF
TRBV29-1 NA CSVQGTSPSYEQYF
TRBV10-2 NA CASKDTFSYNEQFF
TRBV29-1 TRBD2 CSVEPTSGGYNEQFF
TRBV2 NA CASSVGHDEAFF
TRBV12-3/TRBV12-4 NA CASSSQTNSVNQPQHF
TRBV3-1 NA CASSQETFGTEAFF
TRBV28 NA CASRAGQGNSEAFF
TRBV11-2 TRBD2 CASSTSGTRSSGANVLTF